A selection of T cell receptor beta chains follows, all from one sample in a study of T cell responses to AZD1222 COVID-19 vaccine. Produced via immunoSEQ multiplex PCR; TCRdb's table is partial and in-frame only. The top ten hold around 0.99% of the sample, which has some 130,000 clones, around 90% seen once. The sample in question was peripheral blood, obtained 28 days after the second AZD1222 dose. The source is an adult who received the AZD1222 COVID-19 vaccine. CDR3s include the opening cysteine and the closing phenylalanine or tryptophan. D genes are given only for firm matches. For some rows the clone size is stated as once, few or many, or as a class when expanded; others skip it.

clone_size: -; v_call: TRBV2; j_call: TRBJ2-2; d_call: -; cdr3_nt: TGTGCCAGCAGCACGGACGCCGGCACCGGGGAGCTGTTTTTT; cdr3_aa: CASSTDAGTGELFF
clone_size: -; v_call: TRBV30; j_call: TRBJ2-1; d_call: TRBD1; cdr3_nt: TGTGCCTGGAGTGGAAACGACAGGGCTTGGAATGAGCAGTTCTTC; cdr3_aa: CAWSGNDRAWNEQFF
clone_size: -; v_call: TRBV11-2; j_call: TRBJ2-7; d_call: TRBD1; cdr3_nt: TGTGCCAGCAGCCATGGACAGGGGTCTCCACGTCAGTACTTC; cdr3_aa: CASSHGQGSPRQYF
clone_size: -; v_call: TRBV7-3; j_call: TRBJ2-1; d_call: TRBD1; cdr3_nt: TGTGCCAGCAGGATAACCGGGACAGCTCCTTACAATGAGCAGTTCTTC; cdr3_aa: CASRITGTAPYNEQFF
clone_size: once; v_call: TRBV12-3/TRBV12-4; j_call: TRBJ1-1; d_call: TRBD1; cdr3_nt: TGTGCCAGCAGCCTGGGACAGGACACTGAAGCTTTCTTT; cdr3_aa: CASSLGQDTEAFF
clone_size: -; v_call: TRBV7-9; j_call: TRBJ1-5; d_call: -; cdr3_nt: TGTGCCAGCAGCTTAGGGAGTCAGCCCCAGCATTTT; cdr3_aa: CASSLGSQPQHF
clone_size: -; v_call: TRBV28; j_call: TRBJ2-7; d_call: TRBD2; cdr3_nt: TGTGCCAGCAGTTCCCTGCGGGAGGCCTTCTACGAGCAGTACTTC; cdr3_aa: CASSSLREAFYEQYF
clone_size: -; v_call: TRBV6-5; j_call: TRBJ2-5; d_call: -; cdr3_nt: TGTGCCAGCAGTTACTCGATCGGGACCCAGTACTTC; cdr3_aa: CASSYSIGTQYF
clone_size: -; v_call: TRBV3-1/TRBV3-2; j_call: TRBJ2-5; d_call: -; cdr3_nt: TGTGCCAGCAGACTACAAGAGACCCAGTACTTC; cdr3_aa: CASRLQETQYF
clone_size: once; v_call: TRBV5-1; j_call: TRBJ1-4; d_call: -; cdr3_nt: TGCGCCAGCAGCTCGGACGCAGTTGAAAAACTGTTTTTT; cdr3_aa: CASSSDAVEKLFF
clone_size: -; v_call: TRBV11-2; j_call: TRBJ2-1; d_call: TRBD2; cdr3_nt: TGTGCCAGCAGCCCAGGAGTAGCGGGTCTCGAGCAGTTCTTC; cdr3_aa: CASSPGVAGLEQFF
clone_size: -; v_call: TRBV3-1/TRBV3-2; j_call: TRBJ1-5; d_call: -; cdr3_nt: TGTGCCAGCAGCCAAGACAGGGATCAGCCCCAGCATTTT; cdr3_aa: CASSQDRDQPQHF